The 10 T cell receptor beta chains listed next were all sequenced from one sample in a study of blood T cell repertoires in COVID-19. TCRdb's table, derived via immunoSEQ multiplex PCR, lists solely in-frame clones and lacks some. This table holds about 20,000 clones, about 90% found once. The sequenced material came from peripheral blood. These receptors all come from a human donor in a cohort sampled during active COVID-19.

The chain joins TRBV28 to TRBJ1-5; the D gene is possibly TRBD1 (6 bases). The CDR3 sequence is 14 residues long. With 5 bases removed from V and 6 bases from J, the gap between germline ends came to 14 bases. Germline values: CDR1 MDHEN, CDR2 SYDVKM. The CDR3 DNA is TGTGCCAGCAGTGTACAACAGGGTCTTCAGCCCCAGCATTTT. It encodes CASSVQQGLQPQHF. Complete variable domain (other parts from reference TRBV28 and TRBJ1-5): DVKVTQSSRYLVKRTGEKVFLECVQDMDHENMFWYRQDPGLGLRLIYFSYDVKMKEKGDIPEGYSVSREKKERFSLILESASTNQTSMYLCASSVQQGLQPQHFGDGTRLSIL.

The chain links TRBV6-5 to TRBJ2-7; no reliable D call. Deletions cut 9 bases from V and 4 bases from J, with 16 bases between. Per the germline V gene, CDR1 is MNHEY and CDR2 is SVGAGI. This CDR3 region has 13 residues. Here the CDR3 DNA reads TGTGCCAGTGAGTCCCTGTACGGTTACGAGCAGTACGTC. This codes for CASESLYGYEQYV.

This clone was found a few times. The chain has TRBV19 and TRBJ1-6; D might be TRBD1 (6 bases). Per germline, CDR1 LNHDA and CDR2 SQIVND (reference sequence). This CDR3 region has 15 residues. With 8 bases removed from V and 7 bases from J, the gap between germline ends came to 18 bases. Written as DNA, the CDR3 is TGTGCCAGTCGGCCGCCAGGGGCTTGGAATTCACCCCTCCACTTT. This codes for CASRPPGAWNSPLHF.

The chain uses TRBV4-3 and TRBJ2-5, with TRBD1 as a possible D gene (5 bases). CDR1 and CDR2 from the germline V gene are LGHNA and YSLEER. V shed 0 bases and J shed 3 bases, with 11 bases lying between them. The CDR3 sequence is 15 residues long. CDR3 region: CASSQDTAGKETQYF. DNA for the CDR3: TGCGCCAGCAGCCAAGATACAGCAGGGAAAGAGACCCAGTACTTC.

The chain uses TRBV9 and TRBJ2-5; 11 positions agree with TRBD2. Germline V lookup: CDR1 SGDLS, CDR2 YYNGEE. V shed 4 bases, J shed 2 bases, and the junction held 13 bases outside the gene matches. This CDR3 spans 18 amino acids. This CDR3 reads CASSTKAGLAGPQETQYF. The CDR3, as DNA: TGTGCCAGCAGCACCAAAGCAGGACTAGCGGGCCCACAAGAGACCCAGTACTTC.

The chain employs TRBV28 and TRBJ1-1, with D perhaps TRBD1 (5 bases). Trimming shortened V by 6 bases and J by 5 bases, and 16 bases separated the two germline ends. This CDR3 is built from 14 residues. Germline CDR1 MDHEN, CDR2 SYDVKM. CDR3 nucleotides: TGTGCCAGCAGCCGAGACAGCGTGAGAACTGAAGCTTTCTTT. This codes for CASSRDSVRTEAFF.

The chain employs TRBV5-1 and TRBJ1-4; 8 bases map to TRBD1. The junction had 9 bases not matched to a gene; V was cut back by 5 bases and J by 6 bases. CDR1 and CDR2 from the germline V gene are SGHRS and YFSETQ. This CDR3 region has 15 residues. CDR3 protein: CASRLSGTGDEKLFF. Written as DNA, the CDR3 is TGCGCCAGCAGACTATCTGGGACAGGTGATGAAAAACTGTTTTTT.

The V and J genes are TRBV21-1 and TRBJ2-7; the D segment call TRBD2 is taken from the table without a DNA check. TRBV21-1 constitutes a pseudogene. The CDR3 has 18 amino acids. The CDR3 nucleotides are TGTGCCAGCCTTGCGGGTTCCTACAGTCGAGCTAGCTCCTACGAGCAGTACTTC. Protein: CASLAGSYSRASSYEQYF.

This clone was observed a single time. This chain links TRBV7-3 with TRBJ2-3; the D gene is possibly TRBD1 (5 bases). Germline-derived CDR1 and CDR2 are SGHTA and FQGTGA. The CDR3 sequence is 14 residues long. V was shortened by 2 bases and J by 3 bases, with 9 bases between the two germline ends. The CDR3 region has the DNA TGTGCCAGCAGCTTAGGGGCCTCGACAGATACGCAGTATTTT. The encoded protein is CASSLGASTDTQYF. Supplemented by reference TRBV7-3 and TRBJ2-3, the full variable domain reads GAGVSQTPSNKVTEKGKYVELRCDPISGHTALYWYRQSLGQGPEFLIYFQGTGAADDSGLPNDRFFAVRPEGSVSTLKIQRTERGDSAVYLCASSLGASTDTQYFGPGTRLTVL.

J is TRBJ2-7 and V is TRBV19; D is ambiguous. V was clipped by 5 bases and J by 2 bases, with 7 bases between them. In germline, CDR1 is LNHDA, CDR2 SQIVND (reference sequence). The CDR3 is made up of 12 amino acids. The DNA for the CDR3 is TGTGCCAGTAGTCGCGGCGCCTACGAGCAGTACTTC. Amino acid sequence: CASSRGAYEQYF.